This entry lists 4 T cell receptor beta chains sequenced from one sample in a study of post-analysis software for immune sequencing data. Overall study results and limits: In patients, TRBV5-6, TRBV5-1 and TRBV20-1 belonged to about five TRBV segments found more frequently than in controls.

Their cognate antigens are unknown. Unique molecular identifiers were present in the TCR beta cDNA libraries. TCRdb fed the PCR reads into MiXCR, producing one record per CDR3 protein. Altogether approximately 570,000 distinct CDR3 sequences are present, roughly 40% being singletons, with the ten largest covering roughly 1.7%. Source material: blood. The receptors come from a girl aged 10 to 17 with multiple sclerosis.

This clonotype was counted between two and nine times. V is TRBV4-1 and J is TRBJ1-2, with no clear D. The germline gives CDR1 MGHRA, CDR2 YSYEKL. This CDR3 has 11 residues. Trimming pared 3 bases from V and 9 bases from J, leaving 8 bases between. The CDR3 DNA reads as TGCGCCAGCAGCCATGAAAGCAGCTACACCTTC. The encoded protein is CASSHESSYTF.

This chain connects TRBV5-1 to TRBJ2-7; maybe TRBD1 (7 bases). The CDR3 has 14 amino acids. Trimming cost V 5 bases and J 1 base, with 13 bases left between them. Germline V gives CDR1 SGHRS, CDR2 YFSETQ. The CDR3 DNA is TGCGCCAGCAGTTCCAGGGGGGTTTCCTACGAGCAGTACTTC. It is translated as CASSSRGVSYEQYF.

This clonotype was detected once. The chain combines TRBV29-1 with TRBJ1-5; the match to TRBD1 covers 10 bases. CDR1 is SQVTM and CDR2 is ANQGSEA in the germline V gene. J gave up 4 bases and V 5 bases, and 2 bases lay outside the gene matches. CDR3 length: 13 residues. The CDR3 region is CSVLGQGNQPQHF. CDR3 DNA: TGCAGCGTTTTGGGACAGGGGAATCAGCCCCAGCATTTT.

Written as DNA, the CDR3 is TGTGCCAGCAGCTTAAATATCAATGAGCAGTTCTTC. Encoded protein: CASSLNINEQFF. V and J are TRBV13 and TRBJ2-1; D unclear. The CDR3 runs to 12 residues. CDR1 is PRHDT and CDR2 is FYEKMQ in the germline V gene (reference sequence). Trimming left V 2 bases short and J 6 bases short, with 5 bases between.